The 24 T cell receptor beta chains below come from one sample, sequenced in a study of blood T cell repertoires in COVID-19. Clones were sequenced by immunoSEQ multiplex PCR, and TCRdb holds only the in-frame ones, with some missing. Of under 200,000 clones listed, around 90% were seen once; the top ten hold around 0.53%. Material: peripheral blood. The receptors originated from a man in his fifties with acute or convalescent COVID-19.

The rearrangement joins TRBV27 to TRBJ1-5, with D perhaps TRBD1 (6 bases). V dropped 3 bases and J dropped 9 bases, with 15 bases sitting between them. CDR1 and CDR2 (germline): MNHEY, SMNVEV (reference sequence). The CDR3 is 14 residues long. The CDR3 DNA reads as TGTGCCAGCAGTTTGACACAGGGTGGTGTGCCCCAGCATTTT. Its protein product is CASSLTQGGVPQHF.

The chain employs TRBV5-1 and TRBJ1-1; D ambiguous. V lost 0 bases, J lost 0 bases, and 6 bases lay in between. This CDR3 has 14 residues. Germline V gives CDR1 SGHRS, CDR2 YFSETQ. In DNA, the CDR3 is TGCGCCAGCAGCTTGGTTTCATTGAACACTGAAGCTTTCTTT. Translated, it gives CASSLVSLNTEAFF.

This sequence joins TRBV7-8 and TRBJ2-1, with 7 bases fitting TRBD2. V was pared by 5 bases and J by 5 bases, with 9 bases of the junction left unmatched. CDR1 SGHVS and CDR2 FQNEAQ come from the germline V gene. This CDR3 comprises 15 residues. Here the CDR3 reads CASSGGGRFDNEQFF. DNA of the CDR3: TGTGCCAGCAGCGGCGGGGGTAGGTTCGACAATGAGCAGTTCTTC. Combining the CDR3 with reference TRBV7-8 and TRBJ2-1 gives the whole variable domain GAGVSQSPRYKVAKRGQDVALRCDPISGHVSLFWYQQALGQGPEFLTYFQNEAQLDKSGLPSDRFFAERPEGSVSTLKIQRTQQEDSAVYLCASSGGGRFDNEQFFGPGTRLTVL.

V and J are TRBV6-2 or TRBV6-3 and TRBJ2-3, with 7 bases identical to TRBD2. V lost 2 bases, J lost 2 bases, and 10 bases stayed unmatched. The CDR3 contains 17 residues. From germline, CDR1 is MNHEY and CDR2 SVGEGT. This CDR3 reads CASSYTLSGDHTDTQYF. For the CDR3, the DNA is TGTGCCAGCAGTTACACTCTGAGCGGGGACCACACAGATACGCAGTATTTT.

V usage is TRBV9 and J usage is TRBJ2-7; D might be TRBD2 (5 bases). The CDR3 extends over 13 amino acids. Trimming cost V 0 bases and J 4 bases, with 8 bases left between them. Germline V gives CDR1 SGDLS, CDR2 YYNGEE. CDR3: CASSVEGEYEQYF. The DNA for the CDR3 is TGTGCCAGCAGCGTAGAGGGAGAATACGAGCAGTACTTC. The full variable domain, rest sourced from reference TRBV9 and TRBJ2-7, is DSGVTQTPKHLITATGQRVTLRCSPRSGDLSVYWYQQSLDQGLQFLIQYYNGEERAKGNILERFSAQQFPDLHSELNLSSLELGDSALYFCASSVEGEYEQYFGPGTRLTVT.

The rearrangement links TRBV10-3 to TRBJ1-6; 8 bases line up with TRBD1. CDR3 length equals 16 residues. Trimming removed 0 bases from V and 9 bases from J; junction bases left unmatched: 7. Germline V gene lookup returns CDR1 ENHRY and CDR2 SYGVKD. CDR3 amino acids: CAISESWQGAISPLHF. The CDR3, as DNA: TGTGCCATCAGTGAGTCGTGGCAGGGGGCCATTTCACCCCTCCACTTT.

The chain combines TRBV2 with TRBJ1-4; D is ambiguous. This CDR3 contains 15 residues. The V end was cut by 1 base, the J end by 0 bases, with 6 bases between. From germline, CDR1 is SNHLY and CDR2 FYNNEI. The CDR3 coding sequence is TGTGCCAGCAGTGAAGTGGAGACAACTAATGAAAAACTGTTTTTT. This translates into CASSEVETTNEKLFF.

The chain combines TRBV6-5 with TRBJ2-5; 8 bases match TRBD1. With 6 bases clipped from V and 0 bases from J, the junction kept 6 bases outside the gene matches. The germline V gene encodes CDR1 MNHEY and CDR2 SVGAGI. This CDR3 comprises 15 residues. The CDR3 sequence: CASRQGEKYQETQYF. Written as DNA, the CDR3 is TGTGCCAGCAGACAGGGGGAAAAGTACCAAGAGACCCAGTACTTC.

This chain connects TRBV27 to TRBJ2-7, with 7 bases matching TRBD1. CDR1 and CDR2 from the germline V gene are MNHEY and SMNVEV (reference sequence). This CDR3 is 17 amino acids long. V trimming: 7 bases; J trimming: 2 bases; junction bases outside the gene matches: 17. The CDR3 loop reads CASKPRQGGPKAYEQYF. The CDR3 nucleotides read TGTGCCAGCAAACCGCGACAGGGCGGACCTAAGGCCTACGAGCAGTACTTC.

V is TRBV3-1 (or the pseudogene TRBV3-2) and J is TRBJ2-2; unclear D gene. This CDR3 is built from 14 residues. Trimming stripped 1 base from V and 7 bases from J, with 10 bases between. Germline loops: CDR1 LGHDT, CDR2 YNNKEL (reference sequence). The CDR3 bases are TGTGCCAGCAGCCAAGGCGGCTCTGTCGGGGAGCTGTTTTTT. Residues: CASSQGGSVGELFF.

The V call is TRBV24-1, the J call TRBJ1-6; TRBD1 matches at 8 bases. The V gene end was trimmed by 4 bases and the J gene end by 7 bases; junction bases not matched to a gene: 5. The CDR3 consists of 15 residues. In germline, CDR1 is KGHDR, CDR2 SFDVKD. The DNA for the CDR3 is TGTGCCACCAGTGACGGGGACAGGCCCAATTCACCCCTCCACTTT. Its protein product is CATSDGDRPNSPLHF.

This chain joins TRBV27 and TRBJ2-1; 10 bases are shared with TRBD2. The ends lost 7 bases at V and 6 bases at J; junction bases unmatched: 9. The CDR3 is 15 amino acids. Per the germline V gene, CDR1 is MNHEY and CDR2 is SMNVEV (reference sequence). This chain's CDR3 is CASNLGLAGANEQFF. Here the CDR3 DNA reads TGTGCCAGCAATCTGGGGCTAGCGGGGGCCAATGAGCAGTTCTTC.

The chain combines TRBV6-5 with TRBJ2-7; a weak D match, TRBD2 (6 bases). CDR3 size: 14 residues. The V end was cut by 6 bases, the J end by 2 bases, with 14 bases between. In germline, CDR1 is MNHEY, CDR2 SVGAGI. CDR3 loop: CASSPPAGPYEQYF. The CDR3 DNA follows: TGTGCCAGCAGCCCCCCGGCGGGACCCTACGAGCAGTACTTC.

The chain has TRBV24-1 and TRBJ2-5; a weak D match, TRBD2 (5 bases). The length of the CDR3 is 15 residues. The ends were cut back, 0 bases at V and 1 base at J, with 8 bases in the middle. Germline V gene lookup returns CDR1 KGHDR and CDR2 SFDVKD. DNA of the CDR3: TGTGCCACCAGTGATTTGCCGGGGATCCAAGAGACCCAGTACTTC. This gives the protein CATSDLPGIQETQYF.

On this clone: Different DNA sequences within this sample yield the same CDR3. CDR3 nucleotide sequence: TGCGCCAGCAGCTTGGGACAGGGGCAAGAGACCCAGTACTTC. This codes for CASSLGQGQETQYF. V and J are TRBV5-1 and TRBJ2-5; the match to TRBD1 covers 8 bases. The CDR3 length is 14 residues. V lost 0 bases and J lost 2; bases outside the gene matches: 0. Germline CDR1 and CDR2: SGHRS and YFSETQ.

The chain uses TRBV7-2 and TRBJ2-3; no clear D gene. V lost 0 bases to trimming and J lost 1 base, with 8 bases between them. The CDR3 contains 15 residues. Germline loops: CDR1 SGHTA, CDR2 FQGNSA. The DNA for the CDR3 is TGTGCCAGCAGCTTAGCTTCTACCCGCACAGATACGCAGTATTTT. It specifies CASSLASTRTDTQYF.

This rearrangement joins TRBV18 to TRBJ2-1, with TRBD2 identical over 9 bases. J gave up 6 bases and V 2 bases, and 5 bases lay outside the gene matches. Germline loops: CDR1 KGHSH, CDR2 LQKENI. The CDR3 sequence is 15 residues long. CDR3 sequence reads: CASSPFSSGINEQFF. DNA for the CDR3: TGTGCCAGCTCACCATTTTCTAGCGGGATCAATGAGCAGTTCTTC.

The chain employs TRBV6-5 and TRBJ1-4; D ambiguous. Germline V gene sequence: CDR1 MNHEY, CDR2 SVGAGI. With 0 bases removed from V and 4 bases from J, the gap between germline ends came to 3 bases. This CDR3 region has 13 residues. The CDR3 DNA sequence: TGTGCCAGCAGTTACTCCCATAATGAAAAACTGTTTTTT. It specifies CASSYSHNEKLFF.

V is TRBV28 and J is TRBJ1-5; D ambiguous. The CDR3 runs to 12 residues. Trimming cost V 2 bases and J 8 bases, with 7 bases left between them. Looked up from germline, CDR1 is MDHEN and CDR2 is SYDVKM. For the CDR3, the DNA is TGTGCCAGCAGTTTAGGAGGGAAGCCCCAGCATTTT. Encoded protein: CASSLGGKPQHF.

The chain uses TRBV27 and TRBJ1-1; 8 bases agree with TRBD1. The CDR3 extends over 13 amino acids. Germline CDR1 is MNHEY and CDR2 is SMNVEV (reference sequence). The V and J ends lost 4 bases and 4 bases, in that order; junction bases with no gene match: 2. The CDR3 protein is CASSSQGATEAFF. DNA of the CDR3: TGTGCCAGCAGTTCCCAGGGGGCCACTGAAGCTTTCTTT.

V and J are TRBV7-2 and TRBJ2-5; maybe TRBD1 (6 bases). Germline V gene data show CDR1 as SGHTA and CDR2 as FQGNSA. CDR3 size: 14 residues. V was cut by 3 bases and J by 2 bases, with 10 bases left in between. The CDR3 DNA is TGTGCCAGCAGCTTCCGGGACAAACAAGAGACCCAGTACTTC. This codes for CASSFRDKQETQYF.

In its sample, this clone was seen once. The V and J genes are TRBV27 and TRBJ2-5; D is perhaps TRBD1 (5 bases). The CDR3 is 14 amino acids. Per the germline V gene, CDR1 is MNHEY and CDR2 is SMNVEV (reference sequence). V shed 3 bases and J shed 5 bases, with 13 bases lying between them. CDR3 protein: CASSFRQTGETQYF. CDR3 in DNA: TGTGCCAGCAGTTTTAGACAGACCGGTGAGACCCAGTACTTC.

The chain joins TRBV13 to TRBJ2-1; the D gene is possibly TRBD2 (6 bases). The germline CDR1 and CDR2 sequences are PRHDT and FYEKMQ (reference sequence). The CDR3 is 16 amino acids. Trimming shortened V by 5 bases and J by 0 bases, and 14 bases separated the two germline ends. CDR3 in amino acids: CASSPRGLSSYNEQFF. In nucleotides, the CDR3 is TGTGCCAGCAGCCCGAGGGGACTTAGCTCCTACAATGAGCAGTTCTTC.

The V call is TRBV10-3, the J call TRBJ2-1; 8 nucleotides align to TRBD2. The germline CDR1 and CDR2 sequences are ENHRY and SYGVKD. With V trimmed by 0 bases and J by 7 bases, 8 bases remained unmatched. There are 16 residues in the CDR3. CDR3 in amino acids: CAISESGSGSTNEQFF. DNA for the CDR3: TGTGCCATCAGTGAGTCAGGGAGCGGGAGTACGAATGAGCAGTTCTTC.